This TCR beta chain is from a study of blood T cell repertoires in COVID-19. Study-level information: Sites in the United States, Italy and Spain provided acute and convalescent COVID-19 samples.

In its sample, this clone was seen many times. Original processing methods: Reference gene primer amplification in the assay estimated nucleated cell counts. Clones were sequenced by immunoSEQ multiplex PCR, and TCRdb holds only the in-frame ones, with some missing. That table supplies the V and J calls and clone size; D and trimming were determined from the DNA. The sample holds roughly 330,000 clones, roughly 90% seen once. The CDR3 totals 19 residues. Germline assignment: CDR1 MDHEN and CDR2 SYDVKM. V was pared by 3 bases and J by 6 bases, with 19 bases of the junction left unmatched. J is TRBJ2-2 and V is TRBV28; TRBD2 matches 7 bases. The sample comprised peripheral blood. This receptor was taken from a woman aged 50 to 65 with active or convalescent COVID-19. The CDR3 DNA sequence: TGTGCCAGCAGTTTCCGACGATGGACCCAGCGGGAAAGACCCGGGGAGCTGTTTTTT. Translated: CASSFRRWTQRERPGELFF.